The clone carrying this TCR beta chain has just a few counts. Noted time point: newly diagnosed GD, antithyroid drugs for less than 3 months. PBMCs provided the RNA from which the TCR library was made. Arm-PCR of CDR3 regions and iRepertoire HTBI primers were the basis on which TCR beta libraries were built. TCRdb ran MiXCR on the multiplex PCR reads and lists one entry per CDR3 protein. The sample consists of about 560,000 distinct CDR3 sequences, approximately 16% of them appearing once. The entry originates in a study of regulatory T cells in long-lasting Graves disease. These data were also reused for a study on T cells in Graves' hyperthyroidism and ophthalmopathy.

The sequence was collected from a man aged 18 to 29 with Graves disease. The sequencing here drew on peripheral blood mononuclear cells (PBMCs), taken at new diagnosis, from a patient treated with antithyroid drugs.

For the CDR3, the DNA is TGTGCCAGCAGCCTTGGACAGGGATCGGGAACCGGGGAGCTGTTTTTT. As protein: CASSLGQGSGTGELFF. The chain couples TRBV9 to TRBJ2-2, with TRBD1 identical over 8 bases. Germline-derived CDR1 and CDR2 are SGDLS and YYNGEE. V shed 4 bases and J 5 bases; nucleotides not matched to a gene: 10. This CDR3 is built from 16 residues.